This T cell receptor beta chain was captured by sequencing in a study of T cells in Graves' hyperthyroidism and ophthalmopathy (dated by TCRdb to about 2019). Study-wide context: Peripheral blood was sampled at the time of initial diagnosis, prior to any treatment. In about six Graves' hyperthyroidism patients, the study also compared T-cell repertoires from thyroid tissue with T-cell repertoires from blood. Prospective prediction of ophthalmopathy was tested in an independent validation cohort of 18 hyperthyroidism patients and around 16 patients who later progressed to ophthalmopathy. The 75 to 100 discovery patients were randomly split 7:3 into training and test sets. To identify TCR V-J signatures that set the groups apart, the researchers used a discovery cohort of 100 or so patients, made up of 40 to 45 with Graves' ophthalmopathy and about 60 with stable Graves' hyperthyroidism. Following sampling, methimazole starting at 30 mg daily was given to hyperthyroidism patients, and high-dose intravenous methylprednisolone was given to ophthalmopathy patients. According to the paper, TCR Vbeta CDR3 sequencing was carried out on 120 to 150 peripheral blood samples, which came from approximately 43 ophthalmopathy, around 74 hyperthyroidism and approximately 17 progressor patients.

For CDR1 and CDR2, the germline V gene lists SGHTA and FQGNSA. The CDR3 covers 18 residues, taking in both the cysteine and the phenylalanine. The read is trimmed to its CDR3 DNA, 54 bases read in frame from base 1. The V end gives up 7 bases and the J end 3 bases, leaving 11 bases in the junction not matched to a gene. Moderately to severely active disease, a Clinical Activity Score of at least 3, a NOSPECS grade of at least 4, and a duration under 3 months were present in ophthalmopathy patients. The study excluded patients with uncontrolled infections, other autoimmune diseases, pregnancy or lactation. Diagnoses relied on clinical symptoms, serum thyroxine and TRAb, thyroid ultrasound and orbital computed tomography. PBMCs were separated from roughly 9.3 ml of fresh peripheral blood using Ficoll-Paque density gradient centrifugation. Total RNA was extracted using Trizol reagent, and RNA quality was assessed on an Agilent 2100 Bioanalyzer.

Notes on this clonotype: Its target antigen remains unknown. Base qualities are not at hand, and no much larger clone is one base apart.

Study-wide conclusions, independent of this receptor: Most expanded thyroid clonotypes (frequency above 0.001) were also found in blood, which suggests that blood repertoires may mirror thyroid immune responses. A 13 V-J signature model separated ophthalmopathy from stable hyperthyroidism, with around 88% sensitivity and roughly 82% specificity in cross-validation and 80%/75% in testing. Sample size was not statistically predetermined, and blinding of investigators to group allocation was not performed. In validation, the model predicted progression to ophthalmopathy a median of around six months before onset, with over 55% sensitivity and 72.22% specificity.

TCR beta CDR3 regions were amplified from RNA transcripts. The first round of RT-PCR for the TCR CDR3 was performed with the HTBI primer set and the Qiagen OneStep RT-PCR kit. A second multiplex PCR round built the libraries, followed by size selection and purification. The libraries were sequenced on an Illumina HiSeq2000 using paired-end 100 bp reads. In the original analysis: Raw data were processed with SOAPnuke, discarding reads with adapters, uncalled bases, mean Phred below 15, or no exact constant-primer or identifier match. COPE v1.2.5 was used to merge the high-quality paired reads, and each unique nucleotide sequence was defined as a clonotype. MiTCR v1.1 was used to align clonotypes to the IMGT TRBV, TRBD and TRBJ reference segments. The analysis was restricted to V-J combinations with a frequency above 0.0001, which together covered just over 98% of the repertoires. The TCS score was defined as the ratio of F50 (clonal expansion) to E x V (chaos), calculated using BLOSUM62-based TCRdist between CDR3 peptides within each V-J. Welch's t-statistics and random forest reduced fewer than 600 V-J features to some 14, which were used in a naive Bayes classifier (R e1071). The public reads were run again by TCRdb, first through fastp at Q25 and then through MiXCR, and only productive beta chains were kept. Rows are unified per CDR3 protein, each entry keeping the most common DNA and genes. These V and J calls derive from TCRdb rather than the authors' analysis. Within this sample are about 500,000 distinct CDR3 sequences, with roughly a sixth of them counted one time only. The ten largest make up around 28% of the sample.

This clonotype was sampled from a woman aged 30 to 39 with Graves' ophthalmopathy. The specimen sequenced was blood. Rearrangement joined TRBV7-2 to TRBJ2-1, and 14 junctional nucleotides match TRBD2. The CDR3 reads CASMTGTSGSQGYNEQFF. The sequenced DNA is TGTGCCAGCATGACCGGGACTAGCGGGAGTCAAGGCTACAATGAGCAGTTCTTC.